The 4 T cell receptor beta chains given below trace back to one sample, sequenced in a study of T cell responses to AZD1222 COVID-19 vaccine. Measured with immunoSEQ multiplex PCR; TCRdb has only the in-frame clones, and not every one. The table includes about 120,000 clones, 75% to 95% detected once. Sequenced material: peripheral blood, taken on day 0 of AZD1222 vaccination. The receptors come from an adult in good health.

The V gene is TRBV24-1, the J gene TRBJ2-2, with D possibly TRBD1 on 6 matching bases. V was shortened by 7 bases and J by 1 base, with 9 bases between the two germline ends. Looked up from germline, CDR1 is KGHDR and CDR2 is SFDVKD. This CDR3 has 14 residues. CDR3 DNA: TGTGCCACCAGAGAAGGGGGGAACACCGGGGAGCTGTTTTTT. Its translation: CATREGGNTGELFF.

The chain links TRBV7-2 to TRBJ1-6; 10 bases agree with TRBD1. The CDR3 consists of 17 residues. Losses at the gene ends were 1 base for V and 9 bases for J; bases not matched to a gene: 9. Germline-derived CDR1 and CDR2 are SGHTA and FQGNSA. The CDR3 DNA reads TGTGCCAGCAGCTTAGGGATACCGGGACAGGGGTCTTCACCCCTCCACTTT. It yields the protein CASSLGIPGQGSSPLHF.

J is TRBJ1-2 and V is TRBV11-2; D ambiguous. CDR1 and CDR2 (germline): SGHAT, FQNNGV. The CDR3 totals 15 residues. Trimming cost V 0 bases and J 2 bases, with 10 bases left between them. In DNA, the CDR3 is TGTGCCAGCAGCTTAGAGGACCGCTGGAACTATGGCTACACCTTC. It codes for CASSLEDRWNYGYTF.

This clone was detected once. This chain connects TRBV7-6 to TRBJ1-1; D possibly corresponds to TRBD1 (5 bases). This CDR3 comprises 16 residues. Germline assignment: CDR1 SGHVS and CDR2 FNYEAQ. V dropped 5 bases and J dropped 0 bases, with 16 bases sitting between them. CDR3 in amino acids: CASSRPQGGLNTEAFF. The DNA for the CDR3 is TGTGCCAGCAGCCGCCCCCAGGGCGGGCTGAACACTGAAGCTTTCTTT.